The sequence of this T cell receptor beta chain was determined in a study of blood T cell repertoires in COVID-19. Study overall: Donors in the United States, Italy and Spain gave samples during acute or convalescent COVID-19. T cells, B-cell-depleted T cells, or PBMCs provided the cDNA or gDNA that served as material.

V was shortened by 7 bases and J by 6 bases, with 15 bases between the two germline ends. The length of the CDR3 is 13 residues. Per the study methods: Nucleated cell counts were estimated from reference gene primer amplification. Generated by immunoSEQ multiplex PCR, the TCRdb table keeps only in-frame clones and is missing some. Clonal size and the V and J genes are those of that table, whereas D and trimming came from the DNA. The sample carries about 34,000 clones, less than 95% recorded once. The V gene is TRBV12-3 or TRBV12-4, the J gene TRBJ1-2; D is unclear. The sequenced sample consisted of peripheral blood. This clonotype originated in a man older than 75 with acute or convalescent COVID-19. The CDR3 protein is CASTLRGLDGYTF. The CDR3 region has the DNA TGTGCCAGCACCCTGAGAGGGCTTGATGGCTACACCTTC.